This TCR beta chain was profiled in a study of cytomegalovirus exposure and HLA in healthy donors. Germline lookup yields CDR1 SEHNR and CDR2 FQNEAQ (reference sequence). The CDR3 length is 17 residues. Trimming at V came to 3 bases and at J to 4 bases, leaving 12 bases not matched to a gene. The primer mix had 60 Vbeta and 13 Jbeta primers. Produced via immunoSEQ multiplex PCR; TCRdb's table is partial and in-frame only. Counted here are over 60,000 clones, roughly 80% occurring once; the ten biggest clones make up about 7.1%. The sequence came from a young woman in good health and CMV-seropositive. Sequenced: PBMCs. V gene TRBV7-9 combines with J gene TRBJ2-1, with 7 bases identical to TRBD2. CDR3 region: CASSFPGGPSLYNEQFF. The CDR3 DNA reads TGTGCCAGCAGCTTCCCGGGAGGCCCCTCCCTTTACAATGAGCAGTTCTTC.